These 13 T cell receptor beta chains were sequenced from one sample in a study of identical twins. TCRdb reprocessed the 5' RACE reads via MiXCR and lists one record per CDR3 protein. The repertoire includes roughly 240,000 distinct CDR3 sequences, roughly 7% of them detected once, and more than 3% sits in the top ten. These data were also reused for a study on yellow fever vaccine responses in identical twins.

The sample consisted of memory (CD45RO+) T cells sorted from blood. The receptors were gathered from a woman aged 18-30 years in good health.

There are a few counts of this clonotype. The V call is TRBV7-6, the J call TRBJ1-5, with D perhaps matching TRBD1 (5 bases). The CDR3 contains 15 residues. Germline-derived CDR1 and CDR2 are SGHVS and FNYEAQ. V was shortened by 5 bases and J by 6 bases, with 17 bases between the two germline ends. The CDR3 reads CASSPHSGDGQPQHF. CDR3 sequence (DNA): TGTGCCAGCAGCCCGCACTCTGGGGACGGTCAGCCCCAGCATTTT. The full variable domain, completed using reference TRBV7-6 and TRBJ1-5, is GAGVSQSPRYKVTKRGQDVALRCDPISGHVSLYWYRQALGQGPEFLTYFNYEAQQDKSGLPNDRFSAERPEGSISTLTIQRTEQRDSAMYRCASSPHSGDGQPQHFGDGTRLSIL.

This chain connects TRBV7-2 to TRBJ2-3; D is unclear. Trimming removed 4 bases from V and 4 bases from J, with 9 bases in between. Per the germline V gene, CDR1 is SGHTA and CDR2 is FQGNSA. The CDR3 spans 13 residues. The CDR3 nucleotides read TGTGCCAGCAGCTCCTCTAGGGCAGATACGCAGTATTTT. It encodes CASSSSRADTQYF.

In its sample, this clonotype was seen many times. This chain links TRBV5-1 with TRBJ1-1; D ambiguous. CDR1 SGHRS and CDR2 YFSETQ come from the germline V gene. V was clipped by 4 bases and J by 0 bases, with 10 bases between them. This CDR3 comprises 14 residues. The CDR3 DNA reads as TGCGCCAGCAGCCCCGATGCCTTGAACACTGAAGCTTTCTTT. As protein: CASSPDALNTEAFF. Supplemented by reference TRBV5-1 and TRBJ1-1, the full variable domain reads KAGVTQTPRYLIKTRGQQVTLSCSPISGHRSVSWYQQTPGQGLQFLFEYFSETQRNKGNFPGRFSGRQFSNSRSEMNVSTLELGDSALYLCASSPDALNTEAFFGQGTRLTVV.

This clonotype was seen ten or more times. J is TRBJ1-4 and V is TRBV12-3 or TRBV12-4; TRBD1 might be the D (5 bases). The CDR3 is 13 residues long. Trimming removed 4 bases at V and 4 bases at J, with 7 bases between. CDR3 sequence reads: CASSWQGNEKLFF. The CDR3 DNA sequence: TGTGCCAGCAGTTGGCAGGGTAATGAAAAACTGTTTTTT.

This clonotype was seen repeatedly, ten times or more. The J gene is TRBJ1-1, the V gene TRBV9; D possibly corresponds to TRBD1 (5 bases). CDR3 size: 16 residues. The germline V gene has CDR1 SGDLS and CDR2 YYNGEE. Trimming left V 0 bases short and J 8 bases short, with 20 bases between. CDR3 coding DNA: TGTGCCAGCAGCGTAGGACGGGACCTCTCGACGAGCGAAGCTTTCTTT. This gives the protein CASSVGRDLSTSEAFF.

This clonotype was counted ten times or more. The CDR3 loop reads CASSTGDREETQYF. The CDR3 region has the DNA TGCGCCAGCAGCACTGGGGACAGGGAAGAGACCCAGTACTTC. This chain uses TRBV5-1 with TRBJ2-5, with 9 bases that match TRBD1. Trimming at V came to 4 bases and at J to 3 bases, leaving 4 bases not matched to a gene. The length of the CDR3 is 14 residues. CDR1 and CDR2 (germline): SGHRS, YFSETQ.

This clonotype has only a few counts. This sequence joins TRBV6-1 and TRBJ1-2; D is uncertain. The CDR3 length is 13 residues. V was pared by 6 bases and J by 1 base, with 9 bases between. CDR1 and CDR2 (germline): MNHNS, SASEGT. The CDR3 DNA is TGTGCCAGCAGGACGGACTATAACTATGGCTACACCTTC. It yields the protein CASRTDYNYGYTF.

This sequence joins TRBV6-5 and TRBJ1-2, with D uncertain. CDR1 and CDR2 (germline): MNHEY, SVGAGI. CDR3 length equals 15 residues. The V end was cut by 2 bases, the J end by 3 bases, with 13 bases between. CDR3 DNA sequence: TGTGCCAGCAGTTACGTACCGAAGCAAGACTATGGCTACACCTTC. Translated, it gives CASSYVPKQDYGYTF.

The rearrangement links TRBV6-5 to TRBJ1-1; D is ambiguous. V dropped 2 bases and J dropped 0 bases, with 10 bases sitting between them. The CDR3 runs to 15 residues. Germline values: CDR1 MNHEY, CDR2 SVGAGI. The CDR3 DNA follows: TGTGCCAGCAGTTACGGGCAGTCGCTGAACACTGAAGCTTTCTTT. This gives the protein CASSYGQSLNTEAFF.

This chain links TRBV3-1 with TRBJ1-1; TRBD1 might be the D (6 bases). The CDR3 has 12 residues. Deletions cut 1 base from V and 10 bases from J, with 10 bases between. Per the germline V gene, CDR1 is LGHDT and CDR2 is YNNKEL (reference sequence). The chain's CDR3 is CASSQGGQSAFF. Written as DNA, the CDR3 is TGTGCCAGCAGCCAAGGAGGACAGTCAGCTTTCTTT.

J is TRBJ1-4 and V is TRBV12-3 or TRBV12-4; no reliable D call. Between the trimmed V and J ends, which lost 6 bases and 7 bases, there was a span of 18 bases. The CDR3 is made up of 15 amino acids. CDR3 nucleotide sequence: TGTGCCAGCAGGATGGGTGGTGCTGCGGGTGAAAAACTGTTTTTT. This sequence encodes CASRMGGAAGEKLFF.

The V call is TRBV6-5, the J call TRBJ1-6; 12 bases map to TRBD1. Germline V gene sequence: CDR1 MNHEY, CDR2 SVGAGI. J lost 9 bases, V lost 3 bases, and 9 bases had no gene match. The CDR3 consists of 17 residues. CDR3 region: CASSYPSRDRGLSPLHF. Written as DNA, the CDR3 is TGTGCCAGCAGTTATCCTTCTAGGGACAGGGGGCTTTCACCCCTCCACTTT.

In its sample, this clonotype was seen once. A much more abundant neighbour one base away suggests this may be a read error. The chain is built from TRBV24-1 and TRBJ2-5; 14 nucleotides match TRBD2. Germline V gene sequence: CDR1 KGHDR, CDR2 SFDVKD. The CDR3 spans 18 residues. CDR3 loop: CTTSDPTSGRAIPETQYF. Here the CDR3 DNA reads TGTACCACCAGTGATCCGACTAGCGGGAGGGCGATCCCCGAGACCCAGTACTTC.